One and the same sample provided the 20 T cell receptor beta chains below, sequenced in a study of radiotherapy plus CTLA-4 blockade in lung cancer. Sequencing used immunoSEQ multiplex PCR; TCRdb keeps in-frame clones, though not all of them. The sample records fewer than 95,000 clones, roughly four fifths being singletons. The sample here was peripheral blood, taken from a patient treated with radiotherapy plus ipilimumab. These receptors originate from a human donor with non-small cell lung cancer who had stable disease on radiotherapy plus ipilimumab.

This sequence joins TRBV28 and TRBJ1-4, with 8 bases that match TRBD1. In germline, CDR1 is MDHEN, CDR2 SYDVKM. The CDR3 is made up of 14 amino acids. V lost 7 bases, J lost 7 bases, and 8 bases stayed unmatched. The CDR3 region is CASIGQGGGEKLFF. The CDR3 bases are TGTGCCAGCATCGGACAGGGAGGGGGTGAAAAACTGTTTTTT. The full variable domain, with the rest looked up from reference TRBV28 and TRBJ1-4, is DVKVTQSSRYLVKRTGEKVFLECVQDMDHENMFWYRQDPGLGLRLIYFSYDVKMKEKGDIPEGYSVSREKKERFSLILESASTNQTSMYLCASIGQGGGEKLFFGSGTQLSVL.

The chain employs TRBV11-3 and TRBJ2-2, with D unresolved. Trimming removed 5 bases at V and 7 bases at J, with 8 bases between. Germline V CDR1 and CDR2: SGHNT, YENEEA. The CDR3 extends over 12 amino acids. CDR3 nucleotide sequence: TGTGCCAGCAGCAGGGAACGCGGGGAGCTGTTTTTT. This sequence encodes CASSRERGELFF.

The genes are TRBV28 and TRBJ1-5, with D perhaps TRBD1 (5 bases). Germline CDR1 reads MDHEN; CDR2 reads SYDVKM. The CDR3 loop spans 14 amino acids. V shed 7 bases and J shed 4 bases, with 14 bases lying between them. The CDR3, as DNA: TGTGCCAGCACTCTAGGGGCAGCAAATCAGCCCCAGCATTTT. Its protein is CASTLGAANQPQHF.

This clone was recorded only once. This chain uses TRBV2 with TRBJ2-3, with TRBD1 matching 9 bases. The CDR3 has 16 residues. V dropped 4 bases and J dropped 2; count of bases not matched to a gene: 7. CDR1 is SNHLY and CDR2 is FYNNEI in the germline V gene. The CDR3 nucleotides read TGTGCCAGCAGTGCTGGGACAGGGTACTCCACAGATACGCAGTATTTT. Translation: CASSAGTGYSTDTQYF.

The chain has TRBV5-1 and TRBJ1-3; the D is unclear. The CDR3 is 14 residues long. V was cut by 0 bases and J by 1 base, with 5 bases left in between. Germline lookup yields CDR1 SGHRS and CDR2 YFSETQ. CDR3 in amino acids: CASSLEGSGNTIYF. In DNA, the CDR3 is TGCGCCAGCAGCTTGGAGGGATCTGGAAACACCATATATTTT.

V gene TRBV19 combines with J gene TRBJ1-2; D perhaps matches TRBD1 (6 bases). V lost 4 bases, J lost 2 bases, and 11 bases lay in between. Germline V gives CDR1 LNHDA, CDR2 SQIVND (reference sequence). The CDR3 has 14 amino acids. CDR3 sequence reads: CASSSPGANYGYTF. CDR3 sequence (DNA): TGTGCCAGTAGTAGCCCGGGGGCCAACTATGGCTACACCTTC.

The rearrangement links TRBV6-5 to TRBJ2-3; 9 positions match TRBD2. V shed 0 bases and J 4 bases; nucleotides not matched to a gene: 5. Germline CDR1 and CDR2: MNHEY and SVGAGI. The CDR3 is made up of 16 amino acids. The CDR3 here is CASSYSSGGHSDTQYF. Here the CDR3 DNA reads TGTGCCAGCAGTTACTCTAGCGGGGGCCACTCAGATACGCAGTATTTT.

The CDR3 region has the DNA TGTGCCTCCTCGGGACAGGGGGGCACCGGGGAGCTGTTTTTT. Its protein product is CASSGQGGTGELFF. The chain joins TRBV7-6 to TRBJ2-2; 11 nucleotides line up with TRBD1. The length of the CDR3 is 14 residues. The V gene end was trimmed by 11 bases and the J gene end by 4 bases; junction bases not matched to a gene: 6. Germline CDR1 reads SGHVS; CDR2 reads FNYEAQ.

V gene TRBV18 combines with J gene TRBJ1-1; the match to TRBD1 covers 7 bases. Per germline, CDR1 KGHSH and CDR2 LQKENI. CDR3 length: 14 amino acids. Losses at the gene ends were 6 bases for V and 1 base for J; bases not matched to a gene: 5. As DNA, the CDR3 is TGTGCCAGCTCCCGACAGGGAACGAACACTGAAGCTTTCTTT. Protein: CASSRQGTNTEAFF.

This clone has only a few counts. This chain's CDR3 is CASSFGGLREQYF. The DNA for the CDR3 is TGTGCCAGCAGCTTTGGGGGCCTGAGGGAGCAGTACTTC. The genes are TRBV7-2 and TRBJ2-7; D possibly corresponds to TRBD1 (6 bases). CDR3 length: 13 residues. CDR1 is SGHTA and CDR2 is FQGNSA in the germline V gene. V lost 3 bases, J lost 7 bases, and 13 bases lay in between.

The chain is built from TRBV10-1 and TRBJ2-3, with TRBD1 matching over 7 bases. V trimming: 6 bases; J trimming: 10 bases; junction bases outside the gene matches: 7. Looked up from germline, CDR1 is WNHNN and CDR2 is SYGVQD (reference sequence). The CDR3 has 12 amino acids. The CDR3 DNA sequence: TGCGCCAGCAGCGAGGGGGCCAGGCCGCAGTATTTT. It translates to CASSEGARPQYF.

The chain carries TRBV10-1 and TRBJ2-5; maybe TRBD1 (5 bases). The CDR3 has 13 residues. Deletions cut 5 bases from V and 4 bases from J, with 11 bases between. Germline V gene lookup returns CDR1 WNHNN and CDR2 SYGVQD (reference sequence). This chain's CDR3 is CASSRTQGETQYF. Here the CDR3 DNA reads TGCGCCAGCAGTCGGACCCAGGGAGAGACCCAGTACTTC.

V usage is TRBV6-1 and J usage is TRBJ1-2; TRBD1 is a possible D gene (6 bases). CDR1 is MNHNS, CDR2 SASEGT, per germline. Deletions cut 1 base from V and 8 bases from J, with 11 bases between. This CDR3 comprises 13 residues. DNA for the CDR3: TGTGCCAGCAGTGAAGAGGTCGACAGGGGCTACACCTTC. Translating gives CASSEEVDRGYTF.

This chain uses TRBV19 with TRBJ2-1; D perhaps matches TRBD2 (5 bases). This CDR3 spans 12 amino acids. Germline V gene data show CDR1 as LNHDA and CDR2 as SQIVND (reference sequence). V was cut by 4 bases and J by 8 bases, with 9 bases left in between. The CDR3 DNA reads as TGTGCCAGTAGTAAGGTCGGGGATGAGCAGTTCTTC. This sequence encodes CASSKVGDEQFF.

This sequence joins TRBV11-2 and TRBJ1-2, with 7 bases aligning to TRBD1. The CDR3 sequence is 15 residues long. Trimming cost V 3 bases and J 9 bases; bases outside gene matches: 13. The germline V gene has CDR1 SGHAT and CDR2 FQNNGV. This CDR3 reads CASSLGPSGGSSYTF. The CDR3 bases are TGTGCCAGCAGCTTGGGCCCCTCAGGGGGAAGCAGCTACACCTTC.

The chain links TRBV5-1 to TRBJ2-3; 7 bases align to TRBD2. CDR3 length equals 14 residues. V was clipped by 3 bases and J by 2 bases; unmatched bases: 3. Germline values: CDR1 SGHRS, CDR2 YFSETQ. CDR3 bases: TGCGCCAGCAGCTCTAGCGGAATCACAGATACGCAGTATTTT. It codes for CASSSSGITDTQYF.

CDR3 region: CASSLDPGGASTDTQYF. The CDR3 nucleotides are TGCGCCAGCAGCTTGGATCCCGGCGGGGCTAGCACAGATACGCAGTATTTT. The chain employs TRBV5-1 and TRBJ2-3; D possibly corresponds to TRBD2 (6 bases). V lost 0 bases to trimming and J lost 0 bases, with 14 bases between them. The CDR3 is 17 amino acids. The germline V gene encodes CDR1 SGHRS and CDR2 YFSETQ.

The chain links TRBV19 to TRBJ1-1, with D tentatively TRBD1 (6 bases). Per germline, CDR1 LNHDA and CDR2 SQIVND (reference sequence). V was cut by 5 bases and J by 1 base, with 14 bases left in between. This CDR3 contains 15 residues. The CDR3 DNA reads as TGTGCCAGTAGTCCCCAGACAGGTAGGAACACTGAAGCTTTCTTT. It translates to CASSPQTGRNTEAFF.

J is TRBJ2-7 and V is TRBV7-9; D gene ambiguous. The CDR3 totals 12 residues. Trimming removed 4 bases from V and 3 bases from J, with 7 bases in between. From germline, CDR1 is SEHNR and CDR2 FQNEAQ (reference sequence). The CDR3 loop is CASSSVVYEQYF. As DNA, the CDR3 is TGTGCCAGCAGCTCAGTGGTCTACGAGCAGTACTTC. Together with reference TRBV7-9 and TRBJ2-7, the CDR3 gives the full variable domain: DTGVSQNPRHKITKRGQNVTFRCDPISEHNRLYWYRQTLGQGPEFLTYFQNEAQLEKSRLLSDRFSAERPKGSFSTLEIQRTEQGDSAMYLCASSSVVYEQYFGPGTRLTVT.

The chain recombines TRBV9 with TRBJ2-2; D gene unclear. V was trimmed by 3 bases and J by 4 bases, leaving 10 bases between them. Per the germline V gene, CDR1 is SGDLS and CDR2 is YYNGEE. This CDR3 contains 14 residues. CDR3 residues: CASSEMSVTGELFF. Written as DNA, the CDR3 is TGTGCCAGCAGCGAAATGAGCGTCACCGGGGAGCTGTTTTTT.